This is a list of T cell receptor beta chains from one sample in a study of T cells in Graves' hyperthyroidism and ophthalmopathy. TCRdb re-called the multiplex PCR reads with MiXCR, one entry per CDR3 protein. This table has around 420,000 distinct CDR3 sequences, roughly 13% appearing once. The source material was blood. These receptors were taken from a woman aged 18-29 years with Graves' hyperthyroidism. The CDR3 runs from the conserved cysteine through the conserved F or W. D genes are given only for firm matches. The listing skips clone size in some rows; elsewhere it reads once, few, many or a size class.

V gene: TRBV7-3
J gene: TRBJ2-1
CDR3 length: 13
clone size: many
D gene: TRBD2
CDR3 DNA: TGTGCCAGCAGCCGGGACTACAACAATGAGCAGTTCTTC
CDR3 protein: CASSRDYNNEQFF

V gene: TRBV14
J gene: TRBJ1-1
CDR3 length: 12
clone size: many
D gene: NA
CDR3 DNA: TGTGCCAGCAGCCAGGAGGAGGGTGAAGCTTTCTTT
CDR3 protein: CASSQEEGEAFF

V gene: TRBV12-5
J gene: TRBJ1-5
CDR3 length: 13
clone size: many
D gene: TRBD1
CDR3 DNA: TGTGCTAGTTCTGACAGGGTCCATCAGCCCCAGCATTTT
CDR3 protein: CASSDRVHQPQHF

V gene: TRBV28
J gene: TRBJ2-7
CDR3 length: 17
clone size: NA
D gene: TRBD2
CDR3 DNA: TGTGCCAGCAGTACCGGGACTAGCGGCTCTGGGGCCAACGAGCAGTACTTC
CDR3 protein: CASSTGTSGSGANEQYF

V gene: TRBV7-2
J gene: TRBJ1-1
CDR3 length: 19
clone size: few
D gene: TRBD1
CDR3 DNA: TGTGCCAGCAGCTCCCGGCCGCGACAGGGTTATACTTTGGACACTGAAGCTTTCTTT
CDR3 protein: CASSSRPRQGYTLDTEAFF

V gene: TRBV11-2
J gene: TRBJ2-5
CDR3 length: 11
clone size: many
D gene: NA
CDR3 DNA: TGTGCCAGCAGCTTCAAAGAGACCCAGTACTTC
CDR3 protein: CASSFKETQYF

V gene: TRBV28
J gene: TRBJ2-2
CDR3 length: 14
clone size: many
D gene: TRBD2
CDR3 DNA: TGTGCCAGCAGCGAGGGACTAGCGGTCCATCGGCTGTTTTTT
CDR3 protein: CASSEGLAVHRLFF

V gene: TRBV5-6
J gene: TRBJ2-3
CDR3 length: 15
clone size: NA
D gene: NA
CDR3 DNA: TGTGCCAGCAGCTTGGTCCTAGGAGGCGCAGATACGCAGTATTTT
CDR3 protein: CASSLVLGGADTQYF

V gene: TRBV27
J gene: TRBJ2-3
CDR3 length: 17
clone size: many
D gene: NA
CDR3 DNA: TGTGCCAGCAGTTTATTCGCACCTAGGGGCCCCACAGATACGCAGTATTTT
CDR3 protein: CASSLFAPRGPTDTQYF

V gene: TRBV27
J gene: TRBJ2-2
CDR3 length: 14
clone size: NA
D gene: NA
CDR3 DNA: TGTGCCAGCAGTCCGGGAACTACCCCGGGGGAGCTGTTTTTT
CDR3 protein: CASSPGTTPGELFF

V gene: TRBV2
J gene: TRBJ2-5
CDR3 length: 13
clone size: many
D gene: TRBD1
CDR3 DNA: TGTGCCAGCAGTGTGGACAGGGCCGAGACCCAGTACTTC
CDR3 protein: CASSVDRAETQYF

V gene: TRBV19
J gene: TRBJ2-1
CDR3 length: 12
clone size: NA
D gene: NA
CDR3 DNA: TGTGCCAGTAACGCCGGTTCGTCGGAGCAGTTCTTC
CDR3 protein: CASNAGSSEQFF

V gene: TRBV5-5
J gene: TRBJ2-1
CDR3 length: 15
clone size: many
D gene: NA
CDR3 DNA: TGTGCCAGCAGCTTGTCTAGCGCCTCCTACAATGAGCAGTTCTTC
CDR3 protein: CASSLSSASYNEQFF

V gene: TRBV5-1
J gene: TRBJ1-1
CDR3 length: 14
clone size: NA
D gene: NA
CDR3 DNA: TGCGCCAGCAGCTTGGACGAGGGACGCACTGAAGCTTTCTTT
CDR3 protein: CASSLDEGRTEAFF

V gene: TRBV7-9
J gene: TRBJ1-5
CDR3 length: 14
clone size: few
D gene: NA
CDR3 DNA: TGTGCCAGCAGCTTAGAGGGGATTCATCAGCCCCAGCATTTT
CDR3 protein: CASSLEGIHQPQHF

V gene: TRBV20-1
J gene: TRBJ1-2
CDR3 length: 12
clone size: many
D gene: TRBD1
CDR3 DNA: TGCAGTGCTACCTCAGGGGGGGTTGGCTACACCTTC
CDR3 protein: CSATSGGVGYTF

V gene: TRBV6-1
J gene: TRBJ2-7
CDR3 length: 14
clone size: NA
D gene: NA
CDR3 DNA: TGTGCCAGCAGTGAAGTGGGGGGTTCGGTCGAGCAGTACTTC
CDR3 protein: CASSEVGGSVEQYF

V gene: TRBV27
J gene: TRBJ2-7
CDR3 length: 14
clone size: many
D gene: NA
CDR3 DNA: TGTGCCAGCAGTTTAGGGCGGAAGAACTACGAGCAGTACTTC
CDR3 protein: CASSLGRKNYEQYF

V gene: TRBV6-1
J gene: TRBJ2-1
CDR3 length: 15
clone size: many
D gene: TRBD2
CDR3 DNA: TGTGCCAGCAGTGAAGCTAGCGGGAGCCCCAATGAGCAGTTCTTC
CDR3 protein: CASSEASGSPNEQFF

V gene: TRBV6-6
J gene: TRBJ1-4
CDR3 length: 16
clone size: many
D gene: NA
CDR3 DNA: TGTGCCAGCAGTTACTCGTCGGGACCAACTAATGAAAAACTGTTTTTT
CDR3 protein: CASSYSSGPTNEKLFF

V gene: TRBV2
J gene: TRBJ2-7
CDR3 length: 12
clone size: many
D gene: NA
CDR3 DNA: TGTGCCAGCAGTAAGGCAGGGTACGAGCAGTACTTC
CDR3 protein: CASSKAGYEQYF

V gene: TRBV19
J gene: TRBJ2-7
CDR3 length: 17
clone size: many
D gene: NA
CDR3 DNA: TGTGCCAGTAGTATAGCGGTTTCAAGGACCGGCTCCTACGAGCAGTACTTC
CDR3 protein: CASSIAVSRTGSYEQYF

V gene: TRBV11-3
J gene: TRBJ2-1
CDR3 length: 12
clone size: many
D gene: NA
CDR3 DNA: TGTGCCAGCAGCTCCGATGTCAATGAGCAGTTCTTC
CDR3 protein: CASSSDVNEQFF

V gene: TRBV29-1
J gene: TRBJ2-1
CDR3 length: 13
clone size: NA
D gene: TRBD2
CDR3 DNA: TGCAGCGTCCGGACTAGCGGGTACAATGAGCAGTTCTTC
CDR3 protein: CSVRTSGYNEQFF

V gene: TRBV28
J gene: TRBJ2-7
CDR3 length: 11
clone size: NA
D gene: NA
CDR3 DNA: TGTGCCAGCATGGACATAATTAAGCAGTACTTC
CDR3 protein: CASMDIIKQYF

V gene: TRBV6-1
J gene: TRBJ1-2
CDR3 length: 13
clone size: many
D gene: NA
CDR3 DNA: TGTGCCAGCAGCGAACCGGGAGCGGATGGCTACACCTTC
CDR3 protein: CASSEPGADGYTF

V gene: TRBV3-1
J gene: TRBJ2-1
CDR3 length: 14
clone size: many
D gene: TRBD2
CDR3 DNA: TGTGCCAGCAGCCAAACCGGGACTAGCGCTGAGCAGTTCTTC
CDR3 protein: CASSQTGTSAEQFF

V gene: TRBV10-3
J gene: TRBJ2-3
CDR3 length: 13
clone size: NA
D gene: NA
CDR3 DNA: TGTGCCATCACCTTCACACGGGAGGATACGCAGTATTTT
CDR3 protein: CAITFTREDTQYF

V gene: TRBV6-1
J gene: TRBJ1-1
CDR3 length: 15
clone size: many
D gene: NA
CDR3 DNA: TGTGCCAGCAGTCCTCAAGGGGGGGGCCGGACTGAAGCTTTCTTT
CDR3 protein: CASSPQGGGRTEAFF

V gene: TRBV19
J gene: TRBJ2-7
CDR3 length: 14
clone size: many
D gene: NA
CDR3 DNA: TGTGCCAGTAGTTGGGACGTAGGATCCTACGAGCAGTACTTC
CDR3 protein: CASSWDVGSYEQYF

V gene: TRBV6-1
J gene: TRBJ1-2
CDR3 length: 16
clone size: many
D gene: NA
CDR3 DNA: TGTGCCAGCATTATGGATCCCCTCTCGGTGGGCTATGGCTACACCTTC
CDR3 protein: CASIMDPLSVGYGYTF

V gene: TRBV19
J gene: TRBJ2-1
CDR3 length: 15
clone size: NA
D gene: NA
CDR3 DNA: TGTGCCAGTAGTATGGGGGGCGACACCTACAATGAGCAGTTCTTC
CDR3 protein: CASSMGGDTYNEQFF

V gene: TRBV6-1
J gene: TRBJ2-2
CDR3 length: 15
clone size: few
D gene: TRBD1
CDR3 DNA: TGTGCCAGCAGCGGACAGGGGCCGAACACCGGGGAGCTGTTTTTT
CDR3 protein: CASSGQGPNTGELFF

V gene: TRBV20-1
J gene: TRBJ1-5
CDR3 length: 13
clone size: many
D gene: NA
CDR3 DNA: TGCAGGGGCGCCGGGACAAGCAATCAGCCCCAGCATTTT
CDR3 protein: CRGAGTSNQPQHF

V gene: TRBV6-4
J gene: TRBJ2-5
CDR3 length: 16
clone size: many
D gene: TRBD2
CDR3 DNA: TGTGCCAGCAGTGAGGGCGGGGGATCGGGACAAGAGACCCAGTACTTC
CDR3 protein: CASSEGGGSGQETQYF

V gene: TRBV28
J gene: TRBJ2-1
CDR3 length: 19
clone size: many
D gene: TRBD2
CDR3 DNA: TGTGCCAGCAGTTCCTGGACTAGCGGGAGGGAAAGCTCGGGGAATGAGCAGTTCTTC
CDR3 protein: CASSSWTSGRESSGNEQFF

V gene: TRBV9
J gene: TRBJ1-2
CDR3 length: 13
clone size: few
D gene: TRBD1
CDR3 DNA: TGTGCCAGCAGCGCAGGGACAGGGGATGGCTACACCTTC
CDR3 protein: CASSAGTGDGYTF

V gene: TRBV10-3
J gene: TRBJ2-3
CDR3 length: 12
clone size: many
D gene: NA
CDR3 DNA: TGTGCCATCAATCGGGGCACAGATACGCAGTATTTT
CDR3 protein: CAINRGTDTQYF

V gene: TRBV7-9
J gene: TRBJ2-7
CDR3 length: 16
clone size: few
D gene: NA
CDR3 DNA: TGTGCCAGCAGCTTAGAGAGGTTCGGGGGCTCCTACGAGCAGTACTTC
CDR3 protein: CASSLERFGGSYEQYF

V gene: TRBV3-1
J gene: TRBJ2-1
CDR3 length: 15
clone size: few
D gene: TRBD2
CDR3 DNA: TGTGCCAGCAGCCAAGCTAGCGGGAGTATCAATGAGCAGTTCTTC
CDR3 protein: CASSQASGSINEQFF

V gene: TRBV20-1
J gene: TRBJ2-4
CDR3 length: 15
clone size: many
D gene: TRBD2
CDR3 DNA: TGCAGTGCTAGAGGCGCTAGCGGGAGCGGGGGCATTCAGTACTTC
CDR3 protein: CSARGASGSGGIQYF

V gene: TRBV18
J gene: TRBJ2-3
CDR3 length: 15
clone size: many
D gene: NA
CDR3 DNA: TGTGCCAGCTCACCCGCCTCCCGACAGAAAGATACGCAGTATTTT
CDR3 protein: CASSPASRQKDTQYF

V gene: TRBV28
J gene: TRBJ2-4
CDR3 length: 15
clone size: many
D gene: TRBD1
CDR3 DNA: TGTGCCAGCAGTTCCCCGGACAGGGACGGAAACATTCAGTACTTC
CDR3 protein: CASSSPDRDGNIQYF

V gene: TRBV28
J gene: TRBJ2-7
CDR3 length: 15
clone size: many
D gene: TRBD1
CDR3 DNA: TGTGCCAGCAGTGGGGGGGACAGGGGGTCCTACGAGCAGTACTTC
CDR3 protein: CASSGGDRGSYEQYF

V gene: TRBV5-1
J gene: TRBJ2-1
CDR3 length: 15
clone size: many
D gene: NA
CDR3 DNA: TGCGCCAGCAGCTTGGTGAACGACGGCTACAATGAGCAGTTCTTC
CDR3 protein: CASSLVNDGYNEQFF

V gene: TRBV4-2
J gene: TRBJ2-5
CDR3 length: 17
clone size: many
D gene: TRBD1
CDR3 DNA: TGTGCCAGCAGCCAAGCTCTGGGACAGGGGGCCCGAGAGACCCAGTACTTC
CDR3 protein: CASSQALGQGARETQYF

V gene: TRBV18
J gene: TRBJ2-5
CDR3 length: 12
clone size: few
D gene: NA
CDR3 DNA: TGTGCCAGCTCGCCCGACGGAGAGACCCAGTACTTC
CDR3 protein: CASSPDGETQYF

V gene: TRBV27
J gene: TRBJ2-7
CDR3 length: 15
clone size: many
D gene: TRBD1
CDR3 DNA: TGTGCCAGCAGTTCGACGGACAGGGGGTTCTACGAGCAGTACTTC
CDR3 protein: CASSSTDRGFYEQYF

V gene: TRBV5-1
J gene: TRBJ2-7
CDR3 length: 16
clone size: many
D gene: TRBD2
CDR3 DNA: TGCGCCAGCAGCCCCATGACTAGCGGGAGGGCTAGCGAGCAGTACTTC
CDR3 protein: CASSPMTSGRASEQYF

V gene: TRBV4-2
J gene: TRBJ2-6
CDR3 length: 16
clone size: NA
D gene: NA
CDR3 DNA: TGTGCCAGCAGCCACGAACACAAGGCTGGGGCCAACGCCCTGACTTTC
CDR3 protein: CASSHEHKAGANALTF

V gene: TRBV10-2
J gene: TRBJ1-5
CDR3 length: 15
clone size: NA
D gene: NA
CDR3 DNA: TGCGCCAGCAGTGAGTATGGCAGAGGCAATCAGCCCCAGCATTTT
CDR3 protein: CASSEYGRGNQPQHF

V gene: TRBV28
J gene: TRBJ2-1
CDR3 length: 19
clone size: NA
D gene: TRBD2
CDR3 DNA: TGTGCCAGCAGTTCGACACTATCTAGCGGGAGGGCCGCCTACAATGAGCAGTTCTTC
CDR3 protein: CASSSTLSSGRAAYNEQFF